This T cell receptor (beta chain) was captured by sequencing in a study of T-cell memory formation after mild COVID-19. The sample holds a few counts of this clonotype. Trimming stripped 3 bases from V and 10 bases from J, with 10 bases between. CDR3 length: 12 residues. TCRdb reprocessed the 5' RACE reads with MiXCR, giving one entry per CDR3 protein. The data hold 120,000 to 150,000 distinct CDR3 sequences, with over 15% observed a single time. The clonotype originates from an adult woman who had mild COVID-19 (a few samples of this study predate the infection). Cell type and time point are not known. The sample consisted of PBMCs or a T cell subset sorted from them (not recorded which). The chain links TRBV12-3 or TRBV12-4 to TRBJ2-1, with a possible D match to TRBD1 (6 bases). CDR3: CASSLEGQEQFF. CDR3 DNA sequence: TGTGCCAGCAGTTTGGAAGGACAGGAGCAGTTCTTC.